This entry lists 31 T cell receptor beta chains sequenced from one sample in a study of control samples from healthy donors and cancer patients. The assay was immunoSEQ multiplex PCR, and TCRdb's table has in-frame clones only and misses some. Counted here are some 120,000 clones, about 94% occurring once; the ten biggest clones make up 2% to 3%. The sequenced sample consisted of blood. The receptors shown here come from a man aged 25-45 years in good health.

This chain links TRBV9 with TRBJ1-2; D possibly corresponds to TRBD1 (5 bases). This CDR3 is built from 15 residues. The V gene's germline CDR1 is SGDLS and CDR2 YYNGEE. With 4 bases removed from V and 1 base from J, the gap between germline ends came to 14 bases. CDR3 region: CASSPRGGINYGYTF. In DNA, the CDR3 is TGTGCCAGCAGCCCCCGGGGGGGGATTAACTATGGCTACACCTTC.

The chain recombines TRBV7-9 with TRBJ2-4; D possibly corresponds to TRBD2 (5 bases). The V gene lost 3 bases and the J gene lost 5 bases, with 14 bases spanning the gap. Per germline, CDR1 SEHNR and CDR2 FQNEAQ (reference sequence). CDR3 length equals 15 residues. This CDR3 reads CASSFSESAENIQYF. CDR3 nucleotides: TGTGCCAGCAGCTTTAGCGAGAGCGCCGAAAACATTCAGTACTTC.

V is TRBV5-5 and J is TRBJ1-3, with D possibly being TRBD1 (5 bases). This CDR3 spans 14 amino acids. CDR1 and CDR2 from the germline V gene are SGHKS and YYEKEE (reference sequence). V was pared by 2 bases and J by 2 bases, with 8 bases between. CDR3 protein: CASSFPGTGNTIYF. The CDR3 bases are TGTGCCAGCAGCTTTCCAGGGACTGGAAACACCATATATTTT.

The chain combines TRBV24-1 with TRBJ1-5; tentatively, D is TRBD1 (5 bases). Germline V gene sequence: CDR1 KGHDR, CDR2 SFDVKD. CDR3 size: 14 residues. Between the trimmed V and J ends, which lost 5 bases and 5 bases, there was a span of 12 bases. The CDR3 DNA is TGTGCCACCAGTGGGTGGGGGAATGATCAGCCCCAGCATTTT. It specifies CATSGWGNDQPQHF.

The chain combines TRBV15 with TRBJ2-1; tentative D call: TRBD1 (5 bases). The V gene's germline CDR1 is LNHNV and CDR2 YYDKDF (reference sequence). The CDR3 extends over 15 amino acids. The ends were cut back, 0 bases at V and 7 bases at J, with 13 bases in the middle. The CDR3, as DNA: TGTGCCACCAGCAGAGATTTTGGCAGGGCGAATGAGCAGTTCTTC. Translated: CATSRDFGRANEQFF.

CDR3 amino acids: CASSPGPWNIQYF. For the CDR3, the DNA is TGTGCCAGCAGCCCCGGACCGTGGAACATTCAGTACTTC. The chain has TRBV7-3 and TRBJ2-4; D is uncertain. Germline values: CDR1 SGHTA, CDR2 FQGTGA. The CDR3 has 13 residues. The V end lost 5 bases, the J end lost 7 bases, and 12 bases lay between the germline ends.

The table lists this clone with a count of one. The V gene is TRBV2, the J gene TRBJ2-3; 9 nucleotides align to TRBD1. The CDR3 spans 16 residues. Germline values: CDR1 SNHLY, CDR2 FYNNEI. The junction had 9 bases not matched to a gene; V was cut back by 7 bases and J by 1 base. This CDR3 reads CASTIRTGDRTDTQYF. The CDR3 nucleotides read TGTGCCAGCACGATCCGGACAGGGGACCGCACAGATACGCAGTATTTT.

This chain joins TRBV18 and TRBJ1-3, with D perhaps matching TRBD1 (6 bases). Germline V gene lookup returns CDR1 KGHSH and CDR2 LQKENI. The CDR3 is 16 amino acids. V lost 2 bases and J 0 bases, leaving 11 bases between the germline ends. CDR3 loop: CASSPSGAYSGNTIYF. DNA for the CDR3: TGTGCCAGCTCACCATCAGGGGCCTACTCTGGAAACACCATATATTTT.

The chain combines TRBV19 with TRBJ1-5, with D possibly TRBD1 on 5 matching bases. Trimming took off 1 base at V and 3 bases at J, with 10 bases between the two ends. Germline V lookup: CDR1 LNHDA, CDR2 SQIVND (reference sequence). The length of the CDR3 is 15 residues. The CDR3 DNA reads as TGTGCCAGTAGTATAGTTAGGGACGCCAATCAGCCCCAGCATTTT. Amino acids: CASSIVRDANQPQHF.

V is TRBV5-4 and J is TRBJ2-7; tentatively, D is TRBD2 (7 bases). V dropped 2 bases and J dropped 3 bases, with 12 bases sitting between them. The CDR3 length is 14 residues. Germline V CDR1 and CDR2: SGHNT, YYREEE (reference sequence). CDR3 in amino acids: CASSFGGAYYEQYV. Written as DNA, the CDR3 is TGTGCCAGCAGCTTTGGGGGGGCCTACTACGAGCAGTACGTC.

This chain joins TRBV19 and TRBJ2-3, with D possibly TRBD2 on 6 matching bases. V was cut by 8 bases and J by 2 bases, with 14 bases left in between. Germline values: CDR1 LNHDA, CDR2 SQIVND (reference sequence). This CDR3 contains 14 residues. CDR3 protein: CASGWRGATDTQYF. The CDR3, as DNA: TGTGCCAGTGGTTGGCGGGGAGCCACAGATACGCAGTATTTT.

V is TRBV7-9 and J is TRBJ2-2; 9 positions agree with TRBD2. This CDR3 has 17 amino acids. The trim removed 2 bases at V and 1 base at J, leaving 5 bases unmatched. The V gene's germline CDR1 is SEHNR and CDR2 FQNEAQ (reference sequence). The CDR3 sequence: CASSLSAGGLNTGELFF. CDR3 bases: TGTGCCAGCAGCTTATCTGCGGGGGGGCTGAACACCGGGGAGCTGTTTTTT. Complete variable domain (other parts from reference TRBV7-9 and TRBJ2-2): DTGVSQNPRHKITKRGQNVTFRCDPISEHNRLYWYRQTLGQGPEFLTYFQNEAQLEKSRLLSDRFSAERPKGSFSTLEIQRTEQGDSAMYLCASSLSAGGLNTGELFFGEGSRLTVL.

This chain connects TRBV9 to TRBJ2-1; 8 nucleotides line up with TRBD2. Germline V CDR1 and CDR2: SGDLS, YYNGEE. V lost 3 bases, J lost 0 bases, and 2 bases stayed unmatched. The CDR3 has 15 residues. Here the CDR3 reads CASSAGGPSYNEQFF. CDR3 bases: TGTGCCAGCAGCGCGGGGGGGCCCTCCTACAATGAGCAGTTCTTC.

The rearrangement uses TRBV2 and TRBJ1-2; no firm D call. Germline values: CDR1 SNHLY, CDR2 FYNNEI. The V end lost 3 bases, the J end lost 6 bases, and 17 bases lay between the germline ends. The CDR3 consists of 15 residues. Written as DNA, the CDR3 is TGTGCCAGCAGTGACCCCAGAGGCCGAATGGATGGCTACACCTTC. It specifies CASSDPRGRMDGYTF.

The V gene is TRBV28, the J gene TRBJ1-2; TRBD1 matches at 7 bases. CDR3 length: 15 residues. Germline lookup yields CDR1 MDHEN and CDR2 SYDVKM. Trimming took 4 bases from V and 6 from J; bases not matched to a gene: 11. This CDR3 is CASSSIFDRVDGYTF. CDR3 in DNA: TGTGCCAGCAGTTCTATCTTCGACAGGGTGGATGGCTACACCTTC.

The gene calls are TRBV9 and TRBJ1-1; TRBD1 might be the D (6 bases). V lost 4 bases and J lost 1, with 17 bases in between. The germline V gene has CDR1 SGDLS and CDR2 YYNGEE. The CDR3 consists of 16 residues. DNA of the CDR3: TGTGCCAGCAGCCCGACAAACGGAGGGGGGAACACTGAAGCTTTCTTT. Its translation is CASSPTNGGGNTEAFF.

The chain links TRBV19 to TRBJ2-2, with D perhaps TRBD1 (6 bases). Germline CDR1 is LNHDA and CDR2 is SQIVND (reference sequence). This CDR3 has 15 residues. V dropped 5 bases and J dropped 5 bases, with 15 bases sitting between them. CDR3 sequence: CASSLVGHKTGELFF. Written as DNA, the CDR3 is TGTGCCAGTAGTTTAGTGGGACATAAGACCGGGGAGCTGTTTTTT.

The CDR3 protein is CASGGQGYNSPLHF. The CDR3 DNA is TGTGCCAGCGGGGGACAGGGCTATAATTCACCCCTCCACTTT. The chain employs TRBV27 and TRBJ1-6; the match to TRBD1 covers 9 bases. Germline CDR1 MNHEY, CDR2 SMNVEV (reference sequence). V trimming: 8 bases; J trimming: 3 bases; junction bases outside the gene matches: 2. The CDR3 spans 14 residues.

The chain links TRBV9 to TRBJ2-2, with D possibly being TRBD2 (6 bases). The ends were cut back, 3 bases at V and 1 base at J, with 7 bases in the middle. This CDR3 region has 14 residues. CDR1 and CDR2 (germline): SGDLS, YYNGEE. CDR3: CASSGRGNTGELFF. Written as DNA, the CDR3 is TGTGCCAGCAGCGGGCGGGGGAACACCGGGGAGCTGTTTTTT.

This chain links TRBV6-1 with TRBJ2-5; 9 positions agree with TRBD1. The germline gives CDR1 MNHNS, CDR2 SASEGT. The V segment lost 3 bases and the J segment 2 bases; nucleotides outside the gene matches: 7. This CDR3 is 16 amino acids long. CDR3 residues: CASSDGTGKWQETQYF. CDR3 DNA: TGTGCCAGCAGTGACGGGACAGGGAAATGGCAAGAGACCCAGTACTTC.

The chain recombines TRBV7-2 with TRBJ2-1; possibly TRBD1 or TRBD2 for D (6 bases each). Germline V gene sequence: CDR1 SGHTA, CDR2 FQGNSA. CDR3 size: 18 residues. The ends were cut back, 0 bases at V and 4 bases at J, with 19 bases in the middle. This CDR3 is CASSLAITGAFLYNEQFF. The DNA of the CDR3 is TGTGCCAGCAGCTTAGCGATAACGGGGGCCTTCCTTTACAATGAGCAGTTCTTC. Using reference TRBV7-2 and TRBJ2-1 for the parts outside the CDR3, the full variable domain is GAGVSQSPSNKVTEKGKDVELRCDPISGHTALYWYRQSLGQGLEFLIYFQGNSAPDKSGLPSDRFSAERTGGSVSTLTIQRTQQEDSAVYLCASSLAITGAFLYNEQFFGPGTRLTVL.

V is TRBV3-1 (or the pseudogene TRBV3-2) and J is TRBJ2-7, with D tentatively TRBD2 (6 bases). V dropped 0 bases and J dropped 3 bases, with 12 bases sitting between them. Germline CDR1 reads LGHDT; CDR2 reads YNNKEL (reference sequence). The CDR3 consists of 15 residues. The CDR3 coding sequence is TGTGCCAGCAGCCAAGATTACCGGGGGATCTACGAGCAGTACTTC. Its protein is CASSQDYRGIYEQYF.

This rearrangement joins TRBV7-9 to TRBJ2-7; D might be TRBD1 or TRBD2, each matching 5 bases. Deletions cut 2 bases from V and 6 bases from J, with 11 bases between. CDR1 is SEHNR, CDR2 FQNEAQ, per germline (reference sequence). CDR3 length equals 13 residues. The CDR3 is CASSLLFGGEQYF. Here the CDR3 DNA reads TGTGCCAGCAGCTTACTCTTTGGGGGCGAGCAGTACTTC.

CDR3 in amino acids: CASSSAARNSPLHF. In DNA, the CDR3 is TGTGCCAGCAGTTCCGCCGCGAGGAATTCACCCCTCCACTTT. The chain links TRBV27 to TRBJ1-6; D gene uncertain. V lost 4 bases, J lost 7 bases, and 11 bases lay in between. Germline-derived CDR1 and CDR2 are MNHEY and SMNVEV (reference sequence). CDR3 length: 14 amino acids.

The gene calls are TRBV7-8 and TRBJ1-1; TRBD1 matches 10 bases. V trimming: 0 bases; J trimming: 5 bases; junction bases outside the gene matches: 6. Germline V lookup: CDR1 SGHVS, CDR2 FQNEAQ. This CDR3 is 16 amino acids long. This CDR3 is CASSLALGQGGTEAFF. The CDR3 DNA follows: TGTGCCAGCAGCTTAGCCCTAGGACAGGGGGGAACTGAAGCTTTCTTT.

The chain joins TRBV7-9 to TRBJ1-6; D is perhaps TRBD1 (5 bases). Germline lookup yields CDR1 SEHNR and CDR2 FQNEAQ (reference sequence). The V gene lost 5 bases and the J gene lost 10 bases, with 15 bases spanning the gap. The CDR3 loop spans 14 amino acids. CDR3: CASSPVIGTSPLHF. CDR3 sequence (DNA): TGTGCCAGCAGCCCAGTCATAGGGACCTCACCCCTCCACTTT.

In DNA form, the CDR3 reads TGTGCCAGCAGCCTCGGGACAGGATGGAGAATAAAGACCCAGTACTTC. Translating it yields CASSLGTGWRIKTQYF. This chain uses TRBV3-1 (or the pseudogene TRBV3-2) with TRBJ2-5, with TRBD1 matching over 8 bases. The CDR3 loop spans 16 amino acids. CDR1 LGHDT and CDR2 YNNKEL come from the germline V gene (reference sequence). V lost 4 bases to trimming and J lost 6 bases; unmatched junction nucleotides: 13.

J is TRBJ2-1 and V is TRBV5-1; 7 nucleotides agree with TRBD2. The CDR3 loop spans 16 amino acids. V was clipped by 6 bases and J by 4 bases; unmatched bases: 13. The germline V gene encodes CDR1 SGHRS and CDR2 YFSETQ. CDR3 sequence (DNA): TGCGCCAGCACCTCCGGGGGAGGGCAGGCATACAATGAGCAGTTCTTC. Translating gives CASTSGGGQAYNEQFF.

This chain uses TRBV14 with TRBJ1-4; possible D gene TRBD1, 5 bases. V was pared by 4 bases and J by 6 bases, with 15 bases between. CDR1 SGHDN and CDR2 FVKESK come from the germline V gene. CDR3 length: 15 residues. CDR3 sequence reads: CASSPIGRGDEKLFF. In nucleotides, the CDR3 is TGTGCCAGCAGCCCGATTGGGAGGGGCGATGAAAAACTGTTTTTT.

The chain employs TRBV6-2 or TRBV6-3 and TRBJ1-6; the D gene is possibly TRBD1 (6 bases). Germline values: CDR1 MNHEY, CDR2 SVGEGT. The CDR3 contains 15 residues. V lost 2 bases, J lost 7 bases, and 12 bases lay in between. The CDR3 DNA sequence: TGTGCCAGCAGTTACCGACAGGTCGGCAATTCACCCCTCCACTTT. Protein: CASSYRQVGNSPLHF.

The CDR3 DNA follows: TGTGCCAGCAGTGCCTGGATGGGCGCGAACACTGAAGCTTTCTTT. Residues: CASSAWMGANTEAFF. The rearrangement links TRBV27 to TRBJ1-1; D unclear. Germline loops: CDR1 MNHEY, CDR2 SMNVEV (reference sequence). V was pared by 5 bases and J by 1 base, with 14 bases between. CDR3 size: 15 residues.